The 22 T cell receptor beta chains below all came from one sample that was sequenced in a study of T cells in Graves' hyperthyroidism and ophthalmopathy. Amplification targeted TCR beta CDR3 regions from RNA transcripts. The primer set for the first-round RT-PCR of the TCR CDR3 was HTBI. TCRdb re-called the multiplex PCR reads through MiXCR, storing one row per CDR3 protein. The profile shows a few hundred thousand distinct CDR3 sequences, around 15% of them singletons. Source material: blood. All receptors derive from a woman aged 30 to 39 with Graves' ophthalmopathy.

The chain uses TRBV6-2 or TRBV6-3 and TRBJ2-2; D remains unclear. Germline V gives CDR1 MNHEY, CDR2 SVGEGT. Trimming removed 0 bases from V and 1 base from J, with 3 bases in between. The CDR3 runs 14 residues. In nucleotides, the CDR3 is TGTGCCAGCAGTTACTCGCAGAACACCGGGGAGCTGTTTTTT. This encodes CASSYSQNTGELFF.

This clonotype was picked up many times. The chain couples TRBV11-3 to TRBJ2-5, with 8 bases that match TRBD1. The germline V gene encodes CDR1 SGHNT and CDR2 YENEEA. Trimming took 1 base from V and 2 from J; bases not matched to a gene: 0. CDR3 size: 14 residues. The CDR3 DNA follows: TGTGCCAGCAGCTTAGGGGACAGGCAAGAGACCCAGTACTTC. This translates into CASSLGDRQETQYF.

The rearrangement uses TRBV6-5 and TRBJ2-1; D tentatively reads TRBD1 or TRBD2 (6 bases each). Germline V gene lookup returns CDR1 MNHEY and CDR2 SVGAGI. The CDR3 length is 12 residues. V was trimmed by 2 bases and J by 9 bases, leaving 8 bases between them. The CDR3 region has the DNA TGTGCCAGCAGTTACGAGGGGGGTGAGCAGTTCTTC. Protein product: CASSYEGGEQFF.

This clonotype has a count of ten or more. The chain has TRBV28 and TRBJ1-1; D gene uncertain. V lost 1 base and J lost 4, with 4 bases in between. The CDR3 extends over 12 amino acids. Germline V gene lookup returns CDR1 MDHEN and CDR2 SYDVKM. The CDR3: CASSLLGTEAFF. The DNA of the CDR3 is TGTGCCAGCAGTTTATTGGGCACTGAAGCTTTCTTT.

This clonotype was counted ten times or more. The chain links TRBV7-2 to TRBJ1-2; 9 nucleotides line up with TRBD1. Trimming took 1 base from V and 6 from J; bases not matched to a gene: 9. CDR1 and CDR2 from the germline V gene are SGHTA and FQGNSA. This CDR3 comprises 16 residues. The CDR3 sequence is CASSLDWEGQGDGYTF. The CDR3 nucleotides read TGTGCCAGCAGCTTAGATTGGGAGGGACAGGGCGATGGCTACACCTTC. Full variable domain (missing parts from reference TRBV7-2 and TRBJ1-2): GAGVSQSPSNKVTEKGKDVELRCDPISGHTALYWYRQSLGQGLEFLIYFQGNSAPDKSGLPSDRFSAERTGGSVSTLTIQRTQQEDSAVYLCASSLDWEGQGDGYTFGSGTRLTVV.

The J gene is TRBJ2-2, the V gene TRBV5-8, with D tentatively TRBD1 (6 bases). The germline gives CDR1 SGHTS, CDR2 YDEGEE. V lost 3 bases, J lost 1 base, and 13 bases lay in between. This CDR3 contains 16 residues. The CDR3 region has the DNA TGTGCCAGCAGCTCCCCCACAGGGAGGAACACCGGGGAGCTGTTTTTT. Translation: CASSSPTGRNTGELFF.

This clonotype has a handful of counts. The chain links TRBV5-6 to TRBJ1-1; TRBD1 is a possible D gene (5 bases). CDR1 SGHDT and CDR2 YYEEEE come from the germline V gene. V lost 5 bases and J lost 3, with 23 bases in between. The CDR3 is 17 residues long. This chain's CDR3 is CASSLPSGGSYDTEAFF. The CDR3 coding sequence is TGTGCCAGCAGTTTGCCCAGTGGGGGGAGTTACGACACTGAAGCTTTCTTT.

As to this clonotype: The junction and the germline gene differ at one end; a read error may be behind it. CDR3 nucleotide sequence: TGCAGTGCCAGAAGGGCGGCCTTC. Its translation: CSARRAAF. V usage is TRBV20-1 and J usage is TRBJ1-2; D gene ambiguous. CDR1 and CDR2 (germline): DFQATT, SNEGSKA (reference sequence). This CDR3 comprises 8 residues.

In this sample, this clonotype turned up a few times. The rearrangement uses TRBV15 and TRBJ2-5; D perhaps matches TRBD2 (6 bases). The CDR3 has 16 residues. Looked up from germline, CDR1 is LNHNV and CDR2 is YYDKDF (reference sequence). V lost 3 bases and J lost 5, with 19 bases in between. The CDR3 protein is CATSSSGTAASETQYF. The DNA of the CDR3 is TGTGCCACCAGCAGCTCCGGGACTGCGGCTTCCGAGACCCAGTACTTC. Full variable domain (outside the CDR3, taken from reference TRBV15 and TRBJ2-5): DAMVIQNPRYQVTQFGKPVTLSCSQTLNHNVMYWYQQKSSQAPKLLFHYYDKDFNNEADTPDNFQSRRPNTSFCFLDIRSPGLGDTAMYLCATSSSGTAASETQYFGPGTRLLVL.

This clonotype was seen a handful of times. This chain uses TRBV27 with TRBJ2-3; tentatively, D is TRBD2 (5 bases). Germline values: CDR1 MNHEY, CDR2 SMNVEV (reference sequence). V was trimmed by 5 bases and J by 11 bases, leaving 11 bases between them. This CDR3 is built from 11 residues. This chain's CDR3 is CASSLGLVQYF. In DNA form, the CDR3 reads TGTGCCAGCAGTCTCGGACTTGTGCAGTATTTT.

This clonotype showed up many times. The rearrangement uses TRBV20-1 and TRBJ1-1, with TRBD1 identical over 7 bases. V was clipped by 5 bases and J by 0 bases; unmatched bases: 9. Germline V CDR1 and CDR2: DFQATT, SNEGSKA (reference sequence). The CDR3 loop spans 15 amino acids. The CDR3 is CSAGRDRQLNTEAFF. The CDR3 region has the DNA TGCAGTGCTGGAAGGGACAGACAATTGAACACTGAAGCTTTCTTT.

The chain uses TRBV6-2 or TRBV6-3 and TRBJ1-1, with a possible D match to TRBD1 (5 bases). Germline loops: CDR1 MNHEY, CDR2 SVGEGT. V lost 6 bases, J lost 8 bases, and 13 bases lay in between. The CDR3 has 12 residues. CDR3 nucleotide sequence: TGTGCCAGCAGAACCGGGACCGTGGAAGCTTTCTTT. Translating gives CASRTGTVEAFF.

The V call is TRBV27, the J call TRBJ1-5; the D is unclear. With 6 bases removed from V and 3 bases from J, the gap between germline ends came to 3 bases. The CDR3 consists of 11 residues. Germline CDR1 reads MNHEY; CDR2 reads SMNVEV (reference sequence). The CDR3 is CASRPNQPQHF. The CDR3 DNA is TGTGCCAGCAGGCCCAATCAGCCCCAGCATTTT.

As to this clonotype: A single base separates this from a much larger clone, so it may be a read error. V is TRBV4-3 and J is TRBJ2-7; D is possibly TRBD2 (6 bases). Trimming took off 5 bases at V and 3 bases at J, with 11 bases between the two ends. This CDR3 contains 13 residues. In germline, CDR1 is LGHNA, CDR2 YSLEER. In nucleotides, the CDR3 is TGCGCCAGCAGCTGGACTACAGTCTACGAGCAGTACTTC. It codes for CASSWTTVYEQYF.

The genes are TRBV28 and TRBJ2-1; D not resolved. Germline V lookup: CDR1 MDHEN, CDR2 SYDVKM. The CDR3 runs to 11 residues. V dropped 6 bases and J dropped 9 bases, with 9 bases sitting between them. The CDR3 nucleotides are TGTGCCAGCAGGGCTCCTGCTGAGCAGTTCTTC. Amino acid sequence: CASRAPAEQFF.

The V and J genes are TRBV4-3 and TRBJ1-1, with D uncertain. This CDR3 spans 15 amino acids. Germline-derived CDR1 and CDR2 are LGHNA and YSLEER. Between the trimmed V and J ends, which lost 0 bases and 0 bases, there was a span of 8 bases. The CDR3 is CASSQDYGLNTEAFF. The CDR3 DNA follows: TGCGCCAGCAGCCAAGATTACGGCTTGAACACTGAAGCTTTCTTT.

The chain is built from TRBV7-9 and TRBJ1-1; the D gene is possibly TRBD1 (5 bases). CDR3 length: 16 residues. Germline CDR1 and CDR2: SEHNR and FQNEAQ (reference sequence). V lost 6 bases and J lost 4, with 21 bases in between. CDR3 in DNA: TGTGCCAGCAGACCAACCGGGACGGAGACCCGCACTGAAGCTTTCTTT. Translated, it gives CASRPTGTETRTEAFF.

The CDR3 coding sequence is TGCGCCAGCAGCCCCCAACAGGGGGCGGGTGGCTACACCTTC. This translates into CASSPQQGAGGYTF. The rearrangement joins TRBV5-1 to TRBJ1-2, with TRBD1 matching 9 bases. CDR1 is SGHRS, CDR2 YFSETQ, per germline. The CDR3 runs 14 residues. The ends lost 4 bases at V and 7 bases at J; junction bases unmatched: 8.

The chain is built from TRBV7-9 and TRBJ2-2; perhaps TRBD2 as D (5 bases). The ends were cut back, 2 bases at V and 4 bases at J, with 14 bases in the middle. This CDR3 has 16 residues. The germline V gene has CDR1 SEHNR and CDR2 FQNEAQ (reference sequence). The CDR3 DNA reads TGTGCCAGCAGCTTATGGCCTCAGGAGGTCACCGGGGAGCTGTTTTTT. Its translation is CASSLWPQEVTGELFF.

At least ten counts were recorded for this clonotype. The chain is built from TRBV30 and TRBJ2-5; 11 nucleotides align to TRBD1. The CDR3 spans 13 residues. Germline V lookup: CDR1 GTSNPN, CDR2 SVGIG (reference sequence). Unmatched junction bases numbered 4, after V lost 5 bases and J lost 5 bases. The CDR3, as DNA: TGTGCCTGGGACGGACAGGGGGCCGAGACCCAGTACTTC. Translating gives CAWDGQGAETQYF.

The sample holds many counts of this clonotype. This sequence joins TRBV2 and TRBJ1-1; maybe TRBD1 (6 bases). Germline values: CDR1 SNHLY, CDR2 FYNNEI. The CDR3 is made up of 14 amino acids. V shed 8 bases and J shed 0 bases, with 13 bases lying between them. The CDR3 sequence is CASSGHNLNTEAFF. CDR3 nucleotides: TGTGCCAGCTCGGGACACAATCTGAACACTGAAGCTTTCTTT.

Only a few counts were recorded for this clonotype. The chain has TRBV15 and TRBJ1-4; maybe TRBD1 (5 bases). In germline, CDR1 is LNHNV, CDR2 YYDKDF (reference sequence). The CDR3 has 15 residues. Between the trimmed V and J ends, which lost 3 bases and 0 bases, there was a span of 8 bases. The CDR3 spells CATSRGPSTNEKLFF. CDR3 coding DNA: TGTGCCACCAGCAGGGGACCCTCAACTAATGAAAAACTGTTTTTT.